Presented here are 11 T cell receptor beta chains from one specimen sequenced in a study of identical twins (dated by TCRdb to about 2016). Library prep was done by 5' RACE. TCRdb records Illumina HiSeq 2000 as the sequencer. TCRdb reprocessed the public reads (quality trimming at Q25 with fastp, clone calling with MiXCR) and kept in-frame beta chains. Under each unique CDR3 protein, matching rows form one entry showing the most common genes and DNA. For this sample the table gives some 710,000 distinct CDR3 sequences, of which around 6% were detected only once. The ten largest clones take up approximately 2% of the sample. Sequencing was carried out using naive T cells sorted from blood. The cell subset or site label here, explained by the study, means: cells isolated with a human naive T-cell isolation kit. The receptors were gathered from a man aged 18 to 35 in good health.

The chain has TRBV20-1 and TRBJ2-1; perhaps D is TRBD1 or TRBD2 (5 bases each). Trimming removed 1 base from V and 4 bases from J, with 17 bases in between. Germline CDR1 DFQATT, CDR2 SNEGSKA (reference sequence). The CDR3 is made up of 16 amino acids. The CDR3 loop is CSARAPRDRVYNEQFF. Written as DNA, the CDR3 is TGCAGTGCTAGAGCCCCACGGGACCGCGTTTACAATGAGCAGTTCTTC.

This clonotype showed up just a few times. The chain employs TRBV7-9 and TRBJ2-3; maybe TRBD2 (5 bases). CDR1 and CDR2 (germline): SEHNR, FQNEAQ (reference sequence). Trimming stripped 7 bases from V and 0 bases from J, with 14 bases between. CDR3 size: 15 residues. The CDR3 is CASTILAVSTDTQYF. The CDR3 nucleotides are TGTGCCAGCACCATTCTAGCAGTTAGCACAGATACGCAGTATTTT.

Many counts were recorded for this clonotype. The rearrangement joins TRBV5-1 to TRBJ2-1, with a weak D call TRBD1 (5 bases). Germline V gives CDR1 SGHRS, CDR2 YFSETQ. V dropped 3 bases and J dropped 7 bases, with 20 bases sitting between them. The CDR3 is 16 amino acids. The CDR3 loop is CASSYTRQGSWNEQFF. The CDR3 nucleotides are TGCGCCAGCAGCTACACCCGGCAGGGATCGTGGAATGAGCAGTTCTTC. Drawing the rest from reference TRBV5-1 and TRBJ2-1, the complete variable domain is KAGVTQTPRYLIKTRGQQVTLSCSPISGHRSVSWYQQTPGQGLQFLFEYFSETQRNKGNFPGRFSGRQFSNSRSEMNVSTLELGDSALYLCASSYTRQGSWNEQFFGPGTRLTVL.

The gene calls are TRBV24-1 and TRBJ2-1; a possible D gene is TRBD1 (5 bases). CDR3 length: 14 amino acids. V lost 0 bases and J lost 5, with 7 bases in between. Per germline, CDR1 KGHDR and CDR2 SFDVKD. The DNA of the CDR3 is TGTGCCACCAGTGATTTGACAGGAAACAATGAGCAGTTCTTC. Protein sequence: CATSDLTGNNEQFF.

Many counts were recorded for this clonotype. Written as DNA, the CDR3 is TGTGCCAGCACGGAGAATAGCAATCAGCCCCAGCATTTT. Protein: CASTENSNQPQHF. The chain employs TRBV6-1 and TRBJ1-5, with D hard to call. From germline, CDR1 is MNHNS and CDR2 SASEGT. The CDR3 spans 13 residues. Trimming shortened V by 7 bases and J by 0 bases, and 7 bases separated the two germline ends.

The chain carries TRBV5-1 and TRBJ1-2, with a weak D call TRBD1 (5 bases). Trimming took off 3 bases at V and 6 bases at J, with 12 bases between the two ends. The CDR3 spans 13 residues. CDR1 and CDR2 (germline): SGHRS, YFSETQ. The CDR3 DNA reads TGCGCCAGCAGCTCCCCGGGGGGTAATGGCTACACCTTC. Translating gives CASSSPGGNGYTF.

The CDR3 sequence: CASSIRAGGEYEQYF. CDR3 in DNA: TGCGCCAGCAGCATTAGGGCAGGGGGCGAATACGAGCAGTACTTC. The gene calls are TRBV5-1 and TRBJ2-7, with 8 bases that match TRBD1. The germline gives CDR1 SGHRS, CDR2 YFSETQ. J gave up 4 bases and V 4 bases, and 10 bases lay outside the gene matches. The CDR3 consists of 15 residues.

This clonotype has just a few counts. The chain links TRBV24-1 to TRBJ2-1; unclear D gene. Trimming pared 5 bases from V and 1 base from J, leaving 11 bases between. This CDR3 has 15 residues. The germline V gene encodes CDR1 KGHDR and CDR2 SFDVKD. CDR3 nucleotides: TGTGCCACCAGTGGTCAGGAGTCTTCCTACAATGAGCAGTTCTTC. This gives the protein CATSGQESSYNEQFF.

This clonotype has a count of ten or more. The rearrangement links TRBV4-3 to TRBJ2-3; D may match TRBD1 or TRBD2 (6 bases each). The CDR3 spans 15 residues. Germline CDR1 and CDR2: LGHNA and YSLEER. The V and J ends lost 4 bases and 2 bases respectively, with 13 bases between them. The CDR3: CASSPGDTTTDTQYF. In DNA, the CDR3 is TGCGCCAGCAGCCCGGGGGACACCACCACAGATACGCAGTATTTT.

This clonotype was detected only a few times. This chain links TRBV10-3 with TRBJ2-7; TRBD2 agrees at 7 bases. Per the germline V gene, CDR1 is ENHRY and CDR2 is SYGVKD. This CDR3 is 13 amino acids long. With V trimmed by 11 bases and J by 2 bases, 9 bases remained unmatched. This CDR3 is CAAGASGPYEQYF. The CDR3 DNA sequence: TGTGCCGCCGGGGCTAGCGGTCCCTACGAGCAGTACTTC.

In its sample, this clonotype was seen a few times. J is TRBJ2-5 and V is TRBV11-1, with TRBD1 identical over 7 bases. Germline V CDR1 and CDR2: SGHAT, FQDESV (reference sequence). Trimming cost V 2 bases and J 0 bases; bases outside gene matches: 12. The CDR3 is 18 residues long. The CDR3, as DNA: TGTGCCAGCAGCTTATCGTTTCTGGGGACAGAATACCAAGAGACCCAGTACTTC. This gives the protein CASSLSFLGTEYQETQYF.